The 17 T cell receptor beta chains reported below all come from one sample, sequenced in a study of cytomegalovirus exposure and HLA in healthy donors. Primers: 60 Vbeta forward and 13 Jbeta reverse. The protocol was immunoSEQ multiplex PCR, while the TCRdb copy is restricted to in-frame clones and leaves out a portion. The record lists 130,000 to 150,000 clones, of which the ten most abundant hold 2% to 3%. The sequencing input was PBMCs. Source of these receptors: a man aged 35 to 55 in good health and CMV-seronegative.

The rearrangement links TRBV25-1 to TRBJ2-7; 7 bases agree with TRBD1. V lost 5 bases to trimming and J lost 3 bases; unmatched junction nucleotides: 10. Germline V gives CDR1 MGHDK, CDR2 SYGVNS. This CDR3 has 15 amino acids. CDR3 sequence (DNA): TGTGCCAGCAGTCCACACGGACAGGTACTCTACGAGCAGTACTTC. Its translation: CASSPHGQVLYEQYF.

The chain links TRBV29-1 to TRBJ1-2, with 7 bases that match TRBD1. This CDR3 is built from 12 residues. Per the germline V gene, CDR1 is SQVTM and CDR2 is ANQGSEA. Trimming at V came to 4 bases and at J to 7 bases, leaving 6 bases not matched to a gene. The CDR3 region has the DNA TGCAGCGTTGTCGACAGGGCTGGTGGCTACACCTTC. Amino acid sequence: CSVVDRAGGYTF.

V usage is TRBV19 and J usage is TRBJ2-5; D might be TRBD1 (7 bases). Germline V gene sequence: CDR1 LNHDA, CDR2 SQIVND (reference sequence). The CDR3 length is 15 residues. Between the trimmed V and J ends, which lost 5 bases and 5 bases, there was a span of 18 bases. The CDR3 nucleotides read TGTGCCAGTAGTTTCTCCAGGGGGGCAGGGGAGACCCAGTACTTC. Translation: CASSFSRGAGETQYF.

The gene calls are TRBV2 and TRBJ1-2; D call uncertain. The CDR3 is made up of 12 amino acids. Trimming took 3 bases from V and 5 from J, leaving 7 bases between them. The germline CDR1 and CDR2 sequences are SNHLY and FYNNEI. The CDR3 region is CASSERGYGYTF. The CDR3 bases are TGTGCCAGCAGTGAGCGGGGATATGGCTACACCTTC.

V usage is TRBV18 and J usage is TRBJ2-1; TRBD1 aligns across 7 bases. Trimming removed 9 bases from V and 2 bases from J; junction bases left unmatched: 10. The length of the CDR3 is 15 residues. Germline CDR1 KGHSH, CDR2 LQKENI. The CDR3 DNA follows: TGTGCCAGTCTGACCGGGCAGGGGGCCTACAATGAGCAGTTCTTC. Its translation: CASLTGQGAYNEQFF.

V gene TRBV10-3 combines with J gene TRBJ2-7; 11 nucleotides agree with TRBD1. V was pared by 6 bases and J by 4 bases, with 5 bases of the junction left unmatched. From germline, CDR1 is ENHRY and CDR2 SYGVKD. CDR3 length equals 14 residues. The CDR3 here is CAISSGTGGYEQYF. The CDR3 DNA follows: TGTGCCATCAGCTCCGGGACAGGGGGATACGAGCAGTACTTC.

V usage is TRBV10-3 and J usage is TRBJ2-1; a weak D match, TRBD2 (5 bases). Germline V gene lookup returns CDR1 ENHRY and CDR2 SYGVKD. The CDR3 extends over 14 amino acids. V lost 7 bases and J 0 bases, leaving 10 bases between the germline ends. The CDR3 is CAITRASSYNEQFF. The DNA for the CDR3 is TGTGCCATCACGAGGGCCAGCTCCTACAATGAGCAGTTCTTC.

V usage is TRBV6-6 and J usage is TRBJ1-4; 8 bases line up with TRBD1. The ends lost 6 bases at V and 8 bases at J; junction bases unmatched: 8. Germline lookup yields CDR1 MNHNY and CDR2 SVGAGI (reference sequence). There are 14 residues in the CDR3. Written as DNA, the CDR3 is TGTGCCAGCAGGTCTCAGGGGGCTGGGGAAAAACTGTTTTTT. It is translated as CASRSQGAGEKLFF.

The rearrangement joins TRBV11-3 to TRBJ1-1; D not resolved. The V and J ends lost 1 base and 1 base respectively, with 7 bases between them. The CDR3 runs 14 residues. Germline values: CDR1 SGHNT, CDR2 YENEEA. CDR3 sequence (DNA): TGTGCCAGCAGCTTAGGAGGGAAGAACACTGAAGCTTTCTTT. It is translated as CASSLGGKNTEAFF. Full variable domain (rest looked up from reference TRBV11-3 and TRBJ1-1): EAGVVQSPRYKIIEKKQPVAFWCNPISGHNTLYWYLQNLGQGPELLIRYENEEAVDDSQLPKDRFSAERLKGVDSTLKIQPAELGDSAVYLCASSLGGKNTEAFFGQGTRLTVV.

V usage is TRBV7-3 and J usage is TRBJ1-1; D remains ambiguous. The CDR3 is 14 residues long. The ends were cut back, 0 bases at V and 4 bases at J, with 9 bases in the middle. Germline V gene data show CDR1 as SGHTA and CDR2 as FQGTGA. The CDR3 loop is CASSLTDRGTEAFF. Here the CDR3 DNA reads TGTGCCAGCAGCTTAACGGACCGGGGCACTGAAGCTTTCTTT.

The chain employs TRBV6-4 and TRBJ2-1; 9 nucleotides agree with TRBD2. Germline V CDR1 and CDR2: MRHNA, SNTAGT. The CDR3 runs to 15 residues. The trim removed 6 bases at V and 4 bases at J, leaving 7 bases unmatched. The CDR3 nucleotides read TGTGCCAGCAGCCCTCTAGCGGGGACATACAATGAGCAGTTCTTC. Amino acids: CASSPLAGTYNEQFF.

The chain employs TRBV29-1 and TRBJ2-1, with a tentative D call TRBD2 (7 bases). The germline V gene encodes CDR1 SQVTM and CDR2 ANQGSEA. The CDR3 is 16 residues long. Trimming took 1 base from V and 0 from J, leaving 13 bases between them. In DNA, the CDR3 is TGCAGCGTTGAAGGGGGGGGCAAAAGCTCCTACAATGAGCAGTTCTTC. Protein sequence: CSVEGGGKSSYNEQFF.

V and J are TRBV21-1 and TRBJ1-6; the table's D call, TRBD1, has no DNA check behind it. TRBV21-1 represents a pseudogene. The CDR3 runs to 15 residues. CDR3 protein: CASSPRTGQRSPLHF. CDR3 sequence (DNA): TGTGCCAGCAGCCCACGGACAGGGCAGCGGTCACCCCTCCACTTT.

The rearrangement uses TRBV6-5 and TRBJ2-5; 7 bases fit TRBD1. Germline trimming cut 0 bases from V and 2 bases from J; bases unmatched to any gene: 3. This CDR3 has 15 residues. Germline V gives CDR1 MNHEY, CDR2 SVGAGI. The CDR3 DNA reads as TGTGCCAGCAGTTACTCGCCGGGACAGCAAGAGACCCAGTACTTC. Translating gives CASSYSPGQQETQYF.

This rearrangement joins TRBV2 to TRBJ2-1; D is ambiguous. The CDR3 extends over 13 amino acids. Trimming took 6 bases from V and 0 from J, leaving 6 bases between them. Germline lookup yields CDR1 SNHLY and CDR2 FYNNEI. CDR3 sequence reads: CASRRSSYNEQFF. As DNA, the CDR3 is TGTGCCAGCAGGCGGAGCTCCTACAATGAGCAGTTCTTC. The full variable domain, its missing parts supplied by reference TRBV2 and TRBJ2-1, is EPEVTQTPSHQVTQMGQEVILRCVPISNHLYFYWYRQILGQKVEFLVSFYNNEISEKSEIFDDQFSVERPDGSNFTLKIRSTKLEDSAMYFCASRRSSYNEQFFGPGTRLTVL.

The chain joins TRBV7-2 to TRBJ2-7; 7 bases are shared with TRBD1. Per the germline V gene, CDR1 is SGHTA and CDR2 is FQGNSA. The junction had 7 bases not matched to a gene; V was cut back by 4 bases and J by 1 base. The CDR3 totals 15 residues. The CDR3 sequence is CASSSYRGASYEQYF. The DNA for the CDR3 is TGTGCCAGCAGCTCCTACAGGGGTGCGTCCTACGAGCAGTACTTC.

The rearrangement uses TRBV19 and TRBJ2-5; D might be TRBD1 (5 bases). This CDR3 has 13 residues. Germline V CDR1 and CDR2: LNHDA, SQIVND (reference sequence). The V end was cut by 4 bases, the J end by 2 bases, with 8 bases between. The CDR3 spells CASSRGQQETQYF. The CDR3 DNA follows: TGTGCCAGTAGTAGGGGCCAACAAGAGACCCAGTACTTC.